These 2 T cell receptor beta chains were all obtained from the same sample, sequenced in a study of shared clonotypes between healthy human individuals. The data were produced by immunoSEQ multiplex PCR, yet TCRdb's version contains in-frame clones alone and is incomplete. The sample shows roughly 2,000,000 clones, about 95% of them seen only once. In the naive CD8 group, cells lacked CD45RO and were positively selected for CCR7, so terminally differentiated effector memory CD45RA+ cells were left out. Sequenced material: naive CD8+ T cells sorted from blood. The receptors here all came from a man aged 18 to 30 in good health.

This chain uses TRBV6-5 with TRBJ1-4; no clear D gene. Trimming shortened V by 6 bases and J by 7 bases, and 12 bases separated the two germline ends. Germline V gene sequence: CDR1 MNHEY, CDR2 SVGAGI. CDR3 size: 13 residues. CDR3 protein: CASRAGWSEKLFF. DNA of the CDR3: TGTGCCAGCAGGGCCGGGTGGAGTGAAAAACTGTTTTTT.

Note on this clone: Other DNA sequences in this specimen translate into the identical CDR3. The chain couples TRBV6-5 to TRBJ1-1; tentatively, D is TRBD1 (5 bases). CDR3 length equals 13 residues. The V end was cut by 2 bases, the J end by 6 bases, with 10 bases between. Germline V gene sequence: CDR1 MNHEY, CDR2 SVGAGI. In DNA form, the CDR3 reads TGTGCCAGCAGTTACCTGGGGGGTGCTGAAGCTTTCTTT. Translated, it gives CASSYLGGAEAFF.